Sequencing of this T cell receptor beta chain was carried out in a study of cytomegalovirus exposure and HLA in healthy donors. The overall study: Membership in the Caucasian-associated ancestry cluster was found for approximately 85% of 398 genotyped donors.

General observations from the study: In a later analysis, approximately 15,000 TCR beta sequences were associated with HLA alleles at 0.05 false discovery rate. Later on, analysis showed that most CMV-associated TCR beta chains appeared to be HLA-restricted.

With respect to this clone: Its antigen remains unidentified.

CDR1 and CDR2 (germline): ENHRY, SYGVKD. The CDR3 extends over 15 amino acids. Trimming removed 4 bases from V and 0 bases from J, with 12 bases in between. PCR involved 60 Vbeta and 13 Jbeta primers. Generated by immunoSEQ multiplex PCR, the TCRdb table keeps only in-frame clones and is missing some. The sample lists roughly 150,000 clones, approximately 83% occurring once. This clonotype was obtained from a woman younger than 30 in good health and CMV-seronegative. The sequenced sample consisted of PBMCs. The chain couples TRBV10-3 to TRBJ1-2, with D unclear. The CDR3 loop reads CAISGSADSNYGYTF. DNA of the CDR3: TGTGCCATCAGTGGGTCGGCAGATTCTAACTATGGCTACACCTTC.